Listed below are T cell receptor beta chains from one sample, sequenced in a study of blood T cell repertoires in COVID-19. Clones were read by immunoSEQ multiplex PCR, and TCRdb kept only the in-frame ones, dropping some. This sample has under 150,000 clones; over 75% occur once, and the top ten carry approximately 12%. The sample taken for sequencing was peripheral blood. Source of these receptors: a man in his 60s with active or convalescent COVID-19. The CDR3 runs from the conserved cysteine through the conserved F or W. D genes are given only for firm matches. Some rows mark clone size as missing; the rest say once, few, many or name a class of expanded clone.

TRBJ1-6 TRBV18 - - CASYPGGNSPLHF TGTGCCAGCTACCCGGGAGGAAATTCACCCCTCCACTTT
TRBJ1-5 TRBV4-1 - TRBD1 CASSQVGGTGVQPQHF TGCGCCAGCAGCCAAGTCGGCGGGACAGGGGTTCAGCCCCAGCATTTT
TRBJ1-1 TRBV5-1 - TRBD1 CASTGGQLMNTEAFF TGCGCCAGCACCGGGGGACAGCTCATGAACACTGAAGCTTTCTTT
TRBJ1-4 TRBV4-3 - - CASSQGGRVNEKLFF TGCGCCAGCAGCCAAGGAGGCAGGGTGAATGAAAAACTGTTTTTT
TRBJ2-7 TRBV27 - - CASSLIPLSSYEQYF TGTGCCAGCAGTTTAATACCCCTTAGCTCCTACGAGCAGTACTTC
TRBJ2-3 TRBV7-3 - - CASSEDSPDTQYF TGTGCCAGCAGCGAGGACTCGCCGGATACGCAGTATTTT
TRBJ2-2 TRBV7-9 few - CASSLRRANTGELFF TGTGCCAGCAGCTTAAGGCGGGCGAACACCGGGGAGCTGTTTTTT
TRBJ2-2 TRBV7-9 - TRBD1 CASSIRTGNTGELFF TGTGCCAGCAGCATCCGGACAGGGAACACCGGGGAGCTGTTTTTT
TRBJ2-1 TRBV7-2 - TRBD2 CASSLRRRTSASNEQFF TGTGCCAGCAGCTTAAGGCGGCGGACTAGCGCTTCGAATGAGCAGTTCTTC
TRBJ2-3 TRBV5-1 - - CASSQGPDTQYF TGCGCCAGCAGCCAGGGCCCAGATACGCAGTATTTT
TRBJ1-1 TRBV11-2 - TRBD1 CASRLLGQGSTEAFF TGTGCCAGCAGGTTACTTGGACAGGGTTCGACTGAAGCTTTCTTT
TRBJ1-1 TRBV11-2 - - CASSRSIGNTEAFF TGTGCCAGCAGCCGAAGTATCGGGAACACTGAAGCTTTCTTT
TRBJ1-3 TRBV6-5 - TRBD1 CASRRDRVGNTIYF TGTGCCAGCAGACGAGACAGGGTCGGAAACACCATATATTTT
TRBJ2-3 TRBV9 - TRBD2 CASSVVASGTTDTQYF TGTGCCAGCAGCGTAGTGGCTAGCGGGACCACAGATACGCAGTATTTT
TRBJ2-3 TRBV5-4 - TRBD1 CASSRTGTSTDTQYF TGTGCCAGCAGCCGGACAGGGACGAGCACAGATACGCAGTATTTT
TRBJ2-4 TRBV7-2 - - CASSTVQEAKNIQYF TGTGCCAGCAGCACAGTCCAGGAAGCCAAAAACATTCAGTACTTC
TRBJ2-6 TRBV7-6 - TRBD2 CASSFGTSGGIGANVLTF TGTGCCAGCAGCTTCGGGACTAGCGGGGGTATAGGGGCCAACGTCCTGACTTTC
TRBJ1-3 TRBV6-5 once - CASSLNGAGNTIYF TGTGCCAGCAGCCTTAACGGGGCTGGAAACACCATATATTTT
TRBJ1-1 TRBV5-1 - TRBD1 CASSFRGQGTEAFF TGCGCCAGCAGCTTTAGGGGGCAAGGCACTGAAGCTTTCTTT
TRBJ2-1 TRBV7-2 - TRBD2 CASSPRGSGTNEQFF TGTGCCAGCAGCCCCCGGGGTAGCGGGACGAATGAGCAGTTCTTC
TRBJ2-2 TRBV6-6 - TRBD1 CASREGDRDAGELFF TGTGCCAGCAGAGAAGGGGACAGGGACGCCGGGGAGCTGTTTTTT
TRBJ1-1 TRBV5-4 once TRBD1 CASTPDRVVTEAFF TGTGCCAGCACCCCAGACAGGGTCGTGACTGAAGCTTTCTTT
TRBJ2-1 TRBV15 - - CATSAPSGDQFF TGTGCCACCAGCGCCCCCTCCGGAGACCAATTCTTC
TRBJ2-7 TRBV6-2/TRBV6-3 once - CASSYNSGWGYEQYF TGTGCCAGCAGTTACAACTCAGGGTGGGGATACGAGCAGTACTTC
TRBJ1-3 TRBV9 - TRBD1 CASSPHGTAGNTIYF TGTGCCAGCAGCCCGCACGGGACAGCAGGAAACACCATATATTTT
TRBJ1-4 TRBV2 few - CASSSFQTNEKLFF TGTGCCAGCAGTTCCTTCCAGACTAATGAAAAACTGTTTTTT
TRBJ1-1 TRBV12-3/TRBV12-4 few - CASSLWRDTEAFF TGTGCCAGCAGTTTATGGAGGGACACTGAAGCTTTCTTT
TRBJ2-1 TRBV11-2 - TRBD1 CASSNRDRGEFF TGTGCCAGCAGTAACCGCGACAGGGGCGAGTTCTTC
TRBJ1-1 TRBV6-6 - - CASSYSRPNTEAFF TGTGCCAGCAGTTACTCGCGGCCGAACACTGAAGCTTTCTTT
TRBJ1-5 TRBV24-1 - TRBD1 CATSDPRTGGTFQPQHF TGTGCCACCAGTGATCCCAGGACAGGGGGCACTTTTCAGCCCCAGCATTTT
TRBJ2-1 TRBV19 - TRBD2 CASSTNGLAGGSYNEQFF TGTGCCAGTAGTACTAATGGGCTAGCGGGAGGTAGCTACAATGAGCAGTTCTTC
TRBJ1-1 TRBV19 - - CASSPGGVAEAFF TGTGCCAGTAGTCCCGGGGGGGTCGCTGAAGCTTTCTTT
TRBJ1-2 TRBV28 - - CASTVGPGSIKDGYTF TGTGCCAGCACTGTGGGCCCGGGGAGTATTAAGGATGGCTACACCTTC
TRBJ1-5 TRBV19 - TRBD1 CASSPGPGQGARQPQHF TGTGCCAGTAGTCCTGGACCGGGACAGGGGGCCCGTCAGCCCCAGCATTTT
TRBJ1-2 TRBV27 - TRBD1 CASSPLDRALYGYTF TGTGCCAGCAGTCCGTTGGACAGGGCCCTCTATGGCTACACCTTC
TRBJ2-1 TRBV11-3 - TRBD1 CASSARTGWDEQFF TGTGCCAGCAGCGCAAGGACAGGGTGGGATGAGCAGTTCTTC
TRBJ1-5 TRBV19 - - CASSKQHTRSGQPQHF TGTGCCAGTAGTAAACAACACACAAGGTCAGGTCAGCCCCAGCATTTT
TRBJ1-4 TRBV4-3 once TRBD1 CASSHGDRANEKLFF TGCGCCAGCAGCCATGGGGACAGGGCGAATGAAAAACTGTTTTTT
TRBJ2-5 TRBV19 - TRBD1 CASTTRQGSKETQYF TGTGCCAGTACCACCAGACAGGGGAGCAAAGAGACCCAGTACTTC
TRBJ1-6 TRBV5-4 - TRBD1 CASSSDRSNSPLHF TGTGCCAGCAGCTCGGACAGGTCTAATTCACCCCTCCACTTT
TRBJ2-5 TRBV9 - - CASSGAWNRREETQYF TGTGCCAGCAGTGGCGCCTGGAACCGGAGAGAGGAGACCCAGTACTTC
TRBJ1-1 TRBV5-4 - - CASSIGGSQGPEAFF TGTGCCAGCAGCATCGGGGGGTCTCAGGGTCCTGAAGCTTTCTTT
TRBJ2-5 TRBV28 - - CATARDNLKETQYF TGTGCCACCGCTAGGGACAACCTGAAAGAGACCCAGTACTTC
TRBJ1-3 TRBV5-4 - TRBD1 CASSLTGVPGSGNTIYF TGTGCCAGCAGCTTGACAGGGGTCCCCGGCTCTGGAAACACCATATATTTT
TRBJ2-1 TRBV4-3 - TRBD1 CASSQDVGQGAGNEQFF TGCGCCAGCAGCCAAGACGTCGGGCAGGGGGCCGGGAATGAGCAGTTCTTC
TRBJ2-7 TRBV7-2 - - CASSLSGRKSQYF TGTGCCAGCAGCTTAAGCGGGCGGAAATCCCAGTACTTC
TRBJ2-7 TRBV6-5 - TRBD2 CASRGTSGSYEQYF TGTGCCAGCAGGGGGACTAGCGGGAGCTACGAGCAGTACTTC
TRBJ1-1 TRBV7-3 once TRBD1 CASSLMGFGTDSEAFF TGTGCCAGCAGCTTAATGGGGTTCGGGACAGATAGCGAAGCTTTCTTT
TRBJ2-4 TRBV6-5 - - CASMQAIAKNIQYF TGTGCCAGCATGCAGGCTATAGCCAAAAACATTCAGTACTTC
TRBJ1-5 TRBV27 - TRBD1 CASRAGTGPYSNQPQHF TGTGCCAGCAGAGCCGGGACAGGGCCATATAGCAATCAGCCCCAGCATTTT
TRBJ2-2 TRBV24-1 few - CATANVASNTGELFF TGTGCCACCGCCAATGTAGCGTCGAACACCGGGGAGCTGTTTTTT
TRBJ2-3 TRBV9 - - CASSVVNGRGNTQYF TGTGCCAGCAGCGTAGTAAACGGGAGAGGAAATACGCAGTATTTT
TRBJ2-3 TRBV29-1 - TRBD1 CSVSDRTGGTDTQYF TGCAGCGTTAGCGATAGGACAGGGGGCACAGATACGCAGTATTTT
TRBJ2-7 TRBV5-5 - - CASSLVRRDYEQYF TGTGCCAGCAGCTTGGTCCGGAGGGACTACGAGCAGTACTTC
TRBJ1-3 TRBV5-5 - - CASSYPTGRSGNTIYF TGTGCCAGCAGCTACCCGACAGGCCGCTCTGGAAACACCATATATTTT
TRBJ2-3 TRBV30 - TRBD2 CAWSLDTSGGQDTQYF TGTGCCTGGAGCCTCGACACTAGCGGGGGGCAAGATACGCAGTATTTT
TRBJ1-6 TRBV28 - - CASRGGRAYNSPLHF TGTGCCAGCAGAGGGGGACGGGCTTATAATTCACCCCTCCACTTT
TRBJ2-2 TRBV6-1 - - CASSYRGSGELFF TGTGCCAGCAGTTATCGGGGGTCCGGGGAGCTGTTTTTT